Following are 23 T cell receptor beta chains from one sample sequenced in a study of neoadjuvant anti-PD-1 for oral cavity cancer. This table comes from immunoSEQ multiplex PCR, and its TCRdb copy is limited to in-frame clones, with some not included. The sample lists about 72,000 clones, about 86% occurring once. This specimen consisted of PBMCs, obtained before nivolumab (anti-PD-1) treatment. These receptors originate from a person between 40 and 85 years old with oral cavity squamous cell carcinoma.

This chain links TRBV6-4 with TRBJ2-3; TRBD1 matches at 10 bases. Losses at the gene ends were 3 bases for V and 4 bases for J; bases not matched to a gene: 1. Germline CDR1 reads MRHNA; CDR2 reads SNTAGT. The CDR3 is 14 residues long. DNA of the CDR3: TGTGCCAGCAGTGAGACAGGGGGCCCAGATACGCAGTATTTT. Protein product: CASSETGGPDTQYF.

This CDR3 is CASSKTEGTDTQYF. The CDR3 DNA is TGTGCCAGCAGCAAAACAGAGGGGACAGATACGCAGTATTTT. The rearrangement links TRBV21-1 to TRBJ2-3. TRBV21-1 is assigned pseudogene status. The CDR3 runs to 14 residues.

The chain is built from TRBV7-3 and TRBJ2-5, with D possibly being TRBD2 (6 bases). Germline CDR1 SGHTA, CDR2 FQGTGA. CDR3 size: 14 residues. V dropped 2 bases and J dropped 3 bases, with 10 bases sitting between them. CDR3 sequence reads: CASSLDGGKETQYF. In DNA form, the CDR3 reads TGTGCCAGCAGCTTAGACGGCGGGAAAGAGACCCAGTACTTC.

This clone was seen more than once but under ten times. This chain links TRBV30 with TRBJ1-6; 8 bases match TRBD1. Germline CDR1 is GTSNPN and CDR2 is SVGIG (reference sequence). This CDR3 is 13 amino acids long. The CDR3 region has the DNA TGTGCTCGGCGAGGACAGGGTGACTCACCCCTCCACTTT. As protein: CARRGQGDSPLHF.

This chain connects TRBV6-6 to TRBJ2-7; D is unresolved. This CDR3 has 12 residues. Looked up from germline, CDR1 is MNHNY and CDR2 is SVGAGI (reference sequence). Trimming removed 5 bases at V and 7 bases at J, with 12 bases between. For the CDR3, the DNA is TGTGCCAGCAGTAAAGCCTCTTGGGAGCAGTACTTC. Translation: CASSKASWEQYF.

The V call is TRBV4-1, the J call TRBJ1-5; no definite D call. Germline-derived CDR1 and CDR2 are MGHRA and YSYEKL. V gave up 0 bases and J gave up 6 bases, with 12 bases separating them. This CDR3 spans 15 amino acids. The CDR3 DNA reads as TGCGCCAGCAGCCAAGATTGGGGTGGAGGTCAGCCCCAGCATTTT. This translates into CASSQDWGGGQPQHF.

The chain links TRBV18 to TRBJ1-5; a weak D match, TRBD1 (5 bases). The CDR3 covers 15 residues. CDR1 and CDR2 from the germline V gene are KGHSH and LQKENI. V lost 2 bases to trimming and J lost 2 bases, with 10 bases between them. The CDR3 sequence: CASSPRDSRNQPQHF. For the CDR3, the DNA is TGTGCCAGCTCACCAAGGGACTCTCGCAATCAGCCCCAGCATTTT.

The CDR3 DNA reads TGTGCCAGCAGCTTGGTTATAGCGGCCCTAGGAAATGAGCAGTTCTTC. This codes for CASSLVIAALGNEQFF. J is TRBJ2-1 and V is TRBV5-6, with D maybe TRBD2 (6 bases). Germline-derived CDR1 and CDR2 are SGHDT and YYEEEE. V was shortened by 0 bases and J by 7 bases, with 17 bases between the two germline ends. This CDR3 has 16 amino acids.

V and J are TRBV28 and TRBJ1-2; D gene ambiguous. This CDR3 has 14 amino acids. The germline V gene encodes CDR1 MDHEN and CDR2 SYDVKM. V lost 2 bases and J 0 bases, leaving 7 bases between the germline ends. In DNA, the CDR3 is TGTGCCAGCAGTTTAGGGCACGCTAACTATGGCTACACCTTC. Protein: CASSLGHANYGYTF.

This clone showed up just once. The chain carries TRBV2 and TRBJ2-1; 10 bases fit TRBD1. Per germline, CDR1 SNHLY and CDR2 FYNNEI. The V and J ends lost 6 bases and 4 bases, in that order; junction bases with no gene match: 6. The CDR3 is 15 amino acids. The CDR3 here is CASRLGQGEYNEQFF. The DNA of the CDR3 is TGTGCCAGCAGACTCGGACAGGGGGAATACAATGAGCAGTTCTTC. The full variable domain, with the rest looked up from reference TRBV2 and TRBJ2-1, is EPEVTQTPSHQVTQMGQEVILRCVPISNHLYFYWYRQILGQKVEFLVSFYNNEISEKSEIFDDQFSVERPDGSNFTLKIRSTKLEDSAMYFCASRLGQGEYNEQFFGPGTRLTVL.

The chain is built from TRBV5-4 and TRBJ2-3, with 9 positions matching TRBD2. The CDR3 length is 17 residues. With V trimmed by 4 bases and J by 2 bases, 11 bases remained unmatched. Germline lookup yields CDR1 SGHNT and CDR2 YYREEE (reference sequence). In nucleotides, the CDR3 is TGTGCCAGCAGCATACCAGCGGGGGGCGGATTCACAGATACGCAGTATTTT. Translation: CASSIPAGGGFTDTQYF.

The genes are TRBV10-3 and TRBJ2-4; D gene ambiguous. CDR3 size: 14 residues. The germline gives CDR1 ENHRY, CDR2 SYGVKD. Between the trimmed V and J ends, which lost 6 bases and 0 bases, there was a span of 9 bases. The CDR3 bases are TGTGCCATCAGCGAAACAGAAGCCAAAAACATTCAGTACTTC. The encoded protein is CAISETEAKNIQYF.

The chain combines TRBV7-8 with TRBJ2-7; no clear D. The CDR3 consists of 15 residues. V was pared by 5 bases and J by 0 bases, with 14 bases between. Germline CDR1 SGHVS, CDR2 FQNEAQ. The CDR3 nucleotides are TGTGCCAGCAGCACAGCCTCGTGGAGCTCCTACGAGCAGTACTTC. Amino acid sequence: CASSTASWSSYEQYF.

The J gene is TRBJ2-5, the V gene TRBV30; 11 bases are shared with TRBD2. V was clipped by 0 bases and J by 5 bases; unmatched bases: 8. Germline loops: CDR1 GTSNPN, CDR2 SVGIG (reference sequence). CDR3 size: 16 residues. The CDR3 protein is CAWSVSVAGGLETQYF. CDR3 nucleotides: TGTGCCTGGAGTGTCTCTGTAGCGGGAGGGCTCGAGACCCAGTACTTC.

In nucleotides, the CDR3 is TGTGCCAGCAGGTTAGCGGGGGTAGACGAGCAGTACTTC. Translation gives CASRLAGVDEQYF. The chain recombines TRBV27 with TRBJ2-7; TRBD2 matches 9 bases. The germline V gene encodes CDR1 MNHEY and CDR2 SMNVEV (reference sequence). The CDR3 consists of 13 residues. V lost 6 bases and J lost 5; bases outside the gene matches: 5.

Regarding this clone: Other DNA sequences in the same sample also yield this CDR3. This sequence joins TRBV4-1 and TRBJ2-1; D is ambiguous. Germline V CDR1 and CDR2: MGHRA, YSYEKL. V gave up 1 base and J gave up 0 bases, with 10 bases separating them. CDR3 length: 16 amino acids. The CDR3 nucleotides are TGCGCCAGCAGCCAAGTAAACTTAATCTCCTACAATGAGCAGTTCTTC. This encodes CASSQVNLISYNEQFF.

The CDR3 loop reads CASSPGQDTDTQYF. In nucleotides, the CDR3 is TGCGCCAGCAGTCCTGGACAGGACACAGATACGCAGTATTTT. The V and J genes are TRBV10-1 and TRBJ2-3; 7 bases line up with TRBD1. Germline lookup yields CDR1 WNHNN and CDR2 SYGVQD (reference sequence). V dropped 5 bases and J dropped 2; count of bases not matched to a gene: 4. This CDR3 is built from 14 residues.

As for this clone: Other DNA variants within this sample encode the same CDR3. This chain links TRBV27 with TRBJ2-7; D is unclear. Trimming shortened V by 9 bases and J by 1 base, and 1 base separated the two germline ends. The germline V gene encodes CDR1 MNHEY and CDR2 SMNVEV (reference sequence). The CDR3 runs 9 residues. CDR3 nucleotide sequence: TGTGCCAGTTCCTACGAGCAGTACTTC. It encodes CASSYEQYF.

DNA for the CDR3: TGTGCCAGCAAGCGGGGGAACTCAGATACGCAGTATTTT. Translation: CASKRGNSDTQYF. The chain has TRBV27 and TRBJ2-3, with 8 bases that match TRBD2. The CDR3 runs to 13 residues. V trimming: 7 bases; J trimming: 4 bases; junction bases outside the gene matches: 4. Germline V gives CDR1 MNHEY, CDR2 SMNVEV (reference sequence).

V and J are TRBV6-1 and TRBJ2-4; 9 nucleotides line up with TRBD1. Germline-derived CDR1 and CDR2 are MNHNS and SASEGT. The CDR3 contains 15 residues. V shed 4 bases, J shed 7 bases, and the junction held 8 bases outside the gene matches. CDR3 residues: CASSAYQGTGNIQYF. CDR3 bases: TGTGCCAGCAGTGCCTACCAGGGGACAGGGAACATTCAGTACTTC.

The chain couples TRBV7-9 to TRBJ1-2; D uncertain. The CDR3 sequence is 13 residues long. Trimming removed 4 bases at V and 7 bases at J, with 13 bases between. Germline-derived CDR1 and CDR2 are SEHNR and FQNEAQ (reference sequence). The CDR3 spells CASSWGGRFGYTF. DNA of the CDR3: TGTGCCAGCAGCTGGGGAGGCAGATTTGGCTACACCTTC.

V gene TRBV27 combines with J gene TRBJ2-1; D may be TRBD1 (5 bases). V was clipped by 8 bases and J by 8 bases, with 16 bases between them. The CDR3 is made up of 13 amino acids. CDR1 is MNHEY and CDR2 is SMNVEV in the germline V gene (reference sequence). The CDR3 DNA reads TGTGCCAGCGCGTTTGGGGCGTGGGATGAGCAGTTCTTC. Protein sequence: CASAFGAWDEQFF.

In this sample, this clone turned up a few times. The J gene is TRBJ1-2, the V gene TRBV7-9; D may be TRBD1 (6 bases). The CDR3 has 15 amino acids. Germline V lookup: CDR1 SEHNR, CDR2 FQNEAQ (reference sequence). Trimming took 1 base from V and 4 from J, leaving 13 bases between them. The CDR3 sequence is CASSLGPGESYGYTF. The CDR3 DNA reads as TGTGCCAGCAGCTTAGGCCCAGGGGAAAGCTATGGCTACACCTTC. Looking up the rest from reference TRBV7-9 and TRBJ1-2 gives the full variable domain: DTGVSQNPRHKITKRGQNVTFRCDPISEHNRLYWYRQTLGQGPEFLTYFQNEAQLEKSRLLSDRFSAERPKGSFSTLEIQRTEQGDSAMYLCASSLGPGESYGYTFGSGTRLTVV.